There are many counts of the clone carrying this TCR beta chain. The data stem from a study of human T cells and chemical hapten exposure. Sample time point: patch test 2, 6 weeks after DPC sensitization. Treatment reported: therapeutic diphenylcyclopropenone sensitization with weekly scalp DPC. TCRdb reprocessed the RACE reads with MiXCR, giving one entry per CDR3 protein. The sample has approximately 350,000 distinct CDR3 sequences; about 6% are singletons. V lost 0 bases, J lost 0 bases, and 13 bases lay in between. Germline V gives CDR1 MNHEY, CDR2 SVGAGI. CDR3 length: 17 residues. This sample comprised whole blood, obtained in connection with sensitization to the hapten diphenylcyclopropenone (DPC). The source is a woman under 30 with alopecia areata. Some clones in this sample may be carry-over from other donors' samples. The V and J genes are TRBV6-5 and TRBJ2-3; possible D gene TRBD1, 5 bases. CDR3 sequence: CASSYSPDIFSTDTQYF. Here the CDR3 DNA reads TGTGCCAGCAGTTACTCGCCGGACATATTTAGCACAGATACGCAGTATTTT.